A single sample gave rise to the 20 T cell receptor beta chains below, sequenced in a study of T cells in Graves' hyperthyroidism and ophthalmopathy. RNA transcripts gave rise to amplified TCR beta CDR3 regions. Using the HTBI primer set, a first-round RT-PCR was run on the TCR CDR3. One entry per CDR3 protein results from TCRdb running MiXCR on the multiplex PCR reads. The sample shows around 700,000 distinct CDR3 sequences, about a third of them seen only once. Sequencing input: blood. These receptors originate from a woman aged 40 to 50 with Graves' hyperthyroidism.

CDR3 sequence (DNA): TGCAGTGCCCGCCGGGACACCTCCCATCAGCCCCAGCATTTT. Protein sequence: CSARRDTSHQPQHF. The chain uses TRBV20-1 and TRBJ1-5; possibly TRBD1 for D (6 bases). CDR1 and CDR2 from the germline V gene are DFQATT and SNEGSKA (reference sequence). The CDR3 contains 14 residues. Trimming left V 6 bases short and J 5 bases short, with 17 bases between.

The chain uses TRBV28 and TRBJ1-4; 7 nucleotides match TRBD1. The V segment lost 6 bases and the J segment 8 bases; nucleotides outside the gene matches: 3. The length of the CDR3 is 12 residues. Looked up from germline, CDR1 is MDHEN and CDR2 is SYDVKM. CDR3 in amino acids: CASSRDSEKLFF. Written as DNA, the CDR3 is TGTGCCAGCAGCCGGGACAGCGAAAAACTGTTTTTT.

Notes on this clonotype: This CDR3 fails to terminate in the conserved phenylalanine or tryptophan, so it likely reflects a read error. The CDR3 region has the DNA TGTGCCTGGAGTAGAGGGACAGGGGACACCGGGGAGCTGTTTCTT. Translation: CAWSRGTGDTGELFL. V and J are TRBV30 and TRBJ2-2; 10 nucleotides line up with TRBD1. Germline V gives CDR1 GTSNPN, CDR2 SVGIG (reference sequence). Losses at the gene ends were 2 bases for V and 3 bases for J; bases not matched to a gene: 3. CDR3 length equals 15 residues.

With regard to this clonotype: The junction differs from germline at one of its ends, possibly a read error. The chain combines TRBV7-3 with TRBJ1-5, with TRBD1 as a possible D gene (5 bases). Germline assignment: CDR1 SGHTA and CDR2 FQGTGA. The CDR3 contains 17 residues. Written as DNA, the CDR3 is TGCGCCAGCAGCCCCCACTTTCAACGAGGGGTGGATCAGCCCCAGCATTTT. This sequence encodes CASSPHFQRGVDQPQHF.

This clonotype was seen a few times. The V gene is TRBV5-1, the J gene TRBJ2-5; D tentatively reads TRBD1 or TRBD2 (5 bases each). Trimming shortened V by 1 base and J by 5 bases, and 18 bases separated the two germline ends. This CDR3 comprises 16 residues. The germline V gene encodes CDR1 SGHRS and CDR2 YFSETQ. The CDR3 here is CASSLSSGGGGETQYF. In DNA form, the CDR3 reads TGCGCCAGCAGCTTGAGCTCCGGTGGGGGTGGGGAGACCCAGTACTTC.

The CDR3 spells CASSRGTTGAVYGYTF. DNA of the CDR3: TGTGCCAGCAGCCGCGGTACTACAGGGGCTGTCTATGGCTACACCTTC. V gene TRBV7-9 combines with J gene TRBJ1-2; 7 bases agree with TRBD1. Trimming removed 5 bases from V and 4 bases from J; junction bases left unmatched: 13. Germline V gives CDR1 SEHNR, CDR2 FQNEAQ (reference sequence). The CDR3 length is 16 residues.

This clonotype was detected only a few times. CDR3 sequence (DNA): TGTGCCAGCTCACCACAGGGGATTGGTATGAACACTGAAGCTTTCTTT. This translates into CASSPQGIGMNTEAFF. V usage is TRBV7-3 and J usage is TRBJ1-1; 7 bases match TRBD1. CDR3 length: 16 residues. Germline V lookup: CDR1 SGHTA, CDR2 FQGTGA. After removal of 8 bases from V and 0 bases from J, the junction contained 12 bases not matched to a gene.

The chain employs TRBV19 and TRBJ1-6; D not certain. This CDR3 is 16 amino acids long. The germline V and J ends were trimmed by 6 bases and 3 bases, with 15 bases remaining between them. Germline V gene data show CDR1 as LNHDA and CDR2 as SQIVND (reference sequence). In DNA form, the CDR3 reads TGTGCCAGTAGAAGACTCATTCCCATCTATAATTCACCCCTCCACTTT. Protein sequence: CASRRLIPIYNSPLHF.

CDR3 amino acids: CASSIVTGVAAGELFF. CDR3 nucleotide sequence: TGTGCCAGCAGCATTGTCACCGGGGTCGCCGCCGGGGAGCTGTTTTTT. J is TRBJ2-2 and V is TRBV10-3; possibly TRBD2 for D (5 bases). Germline CDR1 is ENHRY and CDR2 is SYGVKD. CDR3 length: 16 residues. The V end lost 10 bases, the J end lost 6 bases, and 24 bases lay between the germline ends.

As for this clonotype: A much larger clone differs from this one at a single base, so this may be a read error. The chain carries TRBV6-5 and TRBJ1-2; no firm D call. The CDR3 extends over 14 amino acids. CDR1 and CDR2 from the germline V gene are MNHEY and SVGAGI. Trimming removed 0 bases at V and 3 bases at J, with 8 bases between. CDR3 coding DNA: TGTGCCAGCAGTTACTCCCTCGGACACTATGGCTACACCTTC. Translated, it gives CASSYSLGHYGYTF.

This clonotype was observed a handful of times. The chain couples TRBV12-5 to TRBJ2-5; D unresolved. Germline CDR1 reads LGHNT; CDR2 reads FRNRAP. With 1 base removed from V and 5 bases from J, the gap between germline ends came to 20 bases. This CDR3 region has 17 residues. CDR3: CASGLALTEGLIETQYF. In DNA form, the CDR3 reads TGTGCTAGTGGTTTGGCCCTCACAGAAGGTCTTATTGAGACCCAGTACTTC.

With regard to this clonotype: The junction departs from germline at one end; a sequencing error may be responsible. CDR3 residues: CSAEYTGPSSYEQYF. In DNA, the CDR3 is TGCAGCGCTGAATATACGGGCCCCAGCTCCTACGAGCAGTACTTC. The rearrangement uses TRBV29-1 and TRBJ2-7; D uncertain. Germline CDR1 reads SQVTM; CDR2 reads ANQGSEA. The CDR3 has 15 residues.

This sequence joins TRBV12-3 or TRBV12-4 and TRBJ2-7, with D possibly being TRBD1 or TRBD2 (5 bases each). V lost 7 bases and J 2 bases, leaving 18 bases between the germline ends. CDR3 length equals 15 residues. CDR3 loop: CASTAVRGRTYEQYF. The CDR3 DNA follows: TGTGCCAGCACCGCAGTTCGGGGCCGTACCTACGAGCAGTACTTC.

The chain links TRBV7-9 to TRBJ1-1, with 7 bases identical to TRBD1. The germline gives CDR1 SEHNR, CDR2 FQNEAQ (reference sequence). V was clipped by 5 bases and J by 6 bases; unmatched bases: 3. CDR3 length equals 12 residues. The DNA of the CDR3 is TGTGCCAGCAGCAAGACAGGGTCTGAAGCTTTCTTT. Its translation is CASSKTGSEAFF.

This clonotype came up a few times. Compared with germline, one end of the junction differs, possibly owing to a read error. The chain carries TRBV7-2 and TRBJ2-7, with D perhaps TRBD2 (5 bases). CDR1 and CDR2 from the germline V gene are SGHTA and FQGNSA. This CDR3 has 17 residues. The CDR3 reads CASSQEVARAYEHEQYF. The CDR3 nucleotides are TGCGCCAGCAGCCAAGAGGTGGCGCGGGCTTACGAACACGAGCAGTACTTC.

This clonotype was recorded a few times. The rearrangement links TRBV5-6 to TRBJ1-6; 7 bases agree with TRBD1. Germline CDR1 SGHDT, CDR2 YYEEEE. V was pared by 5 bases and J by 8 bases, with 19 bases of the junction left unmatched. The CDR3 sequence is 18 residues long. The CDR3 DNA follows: TGTGCCAGCAGTATACAGGGGAGGGGACGTCGGGCGGATTCACCCCTCCACTTT. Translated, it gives CASSIQGRGRRADSPLHF.

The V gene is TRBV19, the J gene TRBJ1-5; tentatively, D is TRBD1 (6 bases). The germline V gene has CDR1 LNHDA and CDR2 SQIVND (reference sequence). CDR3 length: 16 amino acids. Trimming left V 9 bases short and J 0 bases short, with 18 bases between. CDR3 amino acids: CASRERQDYSNQPQHF. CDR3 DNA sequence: TGTGCCAGCAGGGAGAGACAGGACTATAGCAATCAGCCCCAGCATTTT.

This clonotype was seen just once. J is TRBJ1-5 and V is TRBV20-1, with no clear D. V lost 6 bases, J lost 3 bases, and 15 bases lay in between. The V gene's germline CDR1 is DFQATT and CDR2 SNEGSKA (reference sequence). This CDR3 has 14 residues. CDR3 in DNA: TGCAGTGCCAGTAGTTTCGGGCCCAATCAGCCCCAGCATTTT. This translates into CSASSFGPNQPQHF.

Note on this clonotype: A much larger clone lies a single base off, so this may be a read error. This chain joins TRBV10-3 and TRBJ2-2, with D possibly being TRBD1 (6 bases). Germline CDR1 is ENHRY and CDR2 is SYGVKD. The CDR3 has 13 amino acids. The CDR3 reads CATNRDNTGELLF. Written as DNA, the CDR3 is TGTGCCACCAACCGGGACAACACCGGGGAGCTGCTTTTT.

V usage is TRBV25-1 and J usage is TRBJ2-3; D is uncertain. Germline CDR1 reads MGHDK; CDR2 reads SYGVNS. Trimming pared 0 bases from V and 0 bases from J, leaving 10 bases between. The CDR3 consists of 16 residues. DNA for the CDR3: TGTGCCAGCAGTGAATATACCCTCTCTAGCACAGATACGCAGTATTTT. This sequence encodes CASSEYTLSSTDTQYF.